This TCR beta chain is drawn from a study of OX40 agonist ivuxolimab in advanced cancers. Study-wide findings and caveats: CD4+ T cells averaged fewer expanded clones than CD8+ T cells.

Only in-frame clones appear in the TCRdb table, and some are missing; sequencing was by immunoSEQ multiplex PCR. The sample records some 110,000 clones, 90% being singletons. With respect to this clone: Its antigen is undetermined. The sample carries other DNA sequences with the same CDR3.

The V gene's germline CDR1 is MNHEY and CDR2 SVGAGI. This CDR3 is built from 14 residues. Trimming shortened V by 2 bases and J by 0 bases, and 7 bases separated the two germline ends. The sample was CD4+ or CD8+ T cells sorted from blood, taken in a trial of the OX40 agonist ivuxolimab. J is TRBJ1-1 and V is TRBV6-5; D is perhaps TRBD1 (6 bases). This TCR was sampled from an adult with an advanced solid tumor such as melanoma, head and neck, liver or kidney cancer. CDR3 nucleotides: TGTGCCAGCAGTTACCGGACAGTGAACACTGAAGCTTTCTTT. Protein product: CASSYRTVNTEAFF.